Listed here are 12 T cell receptor beta chains from one sample, sequenced in a study of blood T cell repertoires in COVID-19. Some clones are missing from TCRdb's copy, which holds only in-frame ones; the method was immunoSEQ multiplex PCR. The sample records some 370,000 clones, around 86% being singletons. The sequencing input was PBMCs or T cells enriched from blood (not recorded which). All receptors derive from a woman in her forties or fifties who had recovered from COVID-19.

This chain connects TRBV5-1 to TRBJ2-7; 9 bases are a match to TRBD2. Germline V gene data show CDR1 as SGHRS and CDR2 as YFSETQ. V shed 1 base, J shed 1 base, and the junction held 6 bases outside the gene matches. The CDR3 runs to 16 residues. DNA of the CDR3: TGCGCCAGCAGCTTGATGGGGACTAGCAGGTCCTACGAGCAGTACTTC. It codes for CASSLMGTSRSYEQYF.

The gene calls are TRBV19 and TRBJ2-1, with 7 bases lining up with TRBD1. Germline-derived CDR1 and CDR2 are LNHDA and SQIVND (reference sequence). V gave up 5 bases and J gave up 4 bases; unmatched junction bases: 5. This CDR3 is 14 amino acids long. The CDR3 nucleotides read TGTGCCAGTAGTGCTCCGGGACAGTACAATGAGCAGTTCTTC. Protein: CASSAPGQYNEQFF.

This clone has only one observation. The chain links TRBV5-1 to TRBJ2-7, with D uncertain. Trimming took 0 bases from V and 3 from J, leaving 10 bases between them. The CDR3 consists of 14 residues. Germline loops: CDR1 SGHRS, CDR2 YFSETQ. CDR3 amino acids: CASSLGLTGYEQYF. Here the CDR3 DNA reads TGCGCCAGCAGCTTGGGGTTGACGGGCTACGAGCAGTACTTC.

Remarks on this clone: The sample carries other DNA sequences with the same CDR3. The V gene is TRBV6-2 or TRBV6-3, the J gene TRBJ1-5; D uncertain. V lost 4 bases to trimming and J lost 2 bases, with 3 bases between them. Germline V CDR1 and CDR2: MNHEY, SVGEGT. This CDR3 is built from 12 residues. Here the CDR3 DNA reads TGTGCCAGCAGTTCGGGCAATCAGCCCCAGCATTTT. It encodes CASSSGNQPQHF.

The V and J genes are TRBV3-1 (or the pseudogene TRBV3-2) and TRBJ1-4; D gene unclear. The length of the CDR3 is 14 residues. Germline V CDR1 and CDR2: LGHDT, YNNKEL (reference sequence). V lost 3 bases, J lost 5 bases, and 10 bases lay in between. This CDR3 is CASSHRTGNEKLFF. Here the CDR3 DNA reads TGTGCCAGCAGCCATAGGACGGGAAATGAAAAACTGTTTTTT.

The chain joins TRBV6-1 to TRBJ2-1, with 7 bases fitting TRBD1. V dropped 3 bases and J dropped 9; count of bases not matched to a gene: 23. This CDR3 spans 19 amino acids. The germline V gene has CDR1 MNHNS and CDR2 SASEGT. The CDR3 DNA follows: TGTGCCAGCAGTGATCACCTCCGGTTCGGGACAGCTACCTGGGTTGAGCAGTTCTTC. Translated, it gives CASSDHLRFGTATWVEQFF.

The J gene is TRBJ2-7, the V gene TRBV18; D may be TRBD1 (6 bases). V lost 2 bases to trimming and J lost 5 bases, with 19 bases between them. The CDR3 has 16 residues. Per the germline V gene, CDR1 is KGHSH and CDR2 is LQKENI. The DNA of the CDR3 is TGTGCCAGCTCACCAGAGGTACGGACAGATGGCCACGAGCAGTACTTC. Protein sequence: CASSPEVRTDGHEQYF.

J is TRBJ1-1 and V is TRBV7-2; maybe TRBD1 (5 bases). Germline loops: CDR1 SGHTA, CDR2 FQGNSA. The germline V and J ends were trimmed by 3 bases and 7 bases, with 12 bases remaining between them. The CDR3 has 13 residues. Here the CDR3 reads CASSLGWGGEAFF. DNA of the CDR3: TGTGCCAGCAGCTTGGGGTGGGGCGGTGAAGCTTTCTTT.

This clone was recorded only once. This sequence joins TRBV3-1 (or the pseudogene TRBV3-2) and TRBJ2-7; D may be TRBD1 (5 bases). This CDR3 is 13 amino acids long. Trimming removed 1 base from V and 2 bases from J, with 6 bases in between. Germline V lookup: CDR1 LGHDT, CDR2 YNNKEL (reference sequence). For the CDR3, the DNA is TGTGCCAGCAGCCAAGCCAGGGCCTACGAGCAGTACTTC. Translated, it gives CASSQARAYEQYF.

The chain joins TRBV19 to TRBJ1-2, with D possibly being TRBD1 (5 bases). V lost 4 bases and J lost 2, with 8 bases in between. The germline V gene has CDR1 LNHDA and CDR2 SQIVND (reference sequence). The length of the CDR3 is 13 residues. The CDR3 bases are TGTGCCAGTAGTACCCAGGGAAACTATGGCTACACCTTC. Amino acid sequence: CASSTQGNYGYTF. Full variable domain (rest looked up from reference TRBV19 and TRBJ1-2): DGGITQSPKYLFRKEGQNVTLSCEQNLNHDAMYWYRQDPGQGLRLIYYSQIVNDFQKGDIAEGYSVSREKKESFPLTVTSAQKNPTAFYLCASSTQGNYGYTFGSGTRLTVV.

The chain joins TRBV4-2 to TRBJ2-3; 15 positions match TRBD2. The length of the CDR3 is 18 residues. J was trimmed by 6 bases and V by 4 bases; bases with no gene match: 11. CDR1 and CDR2 (germline): LGHNA, YNFKEQ. The CDR3 protein is CASSRWTSGGARSDTQYF. The CDR3 DNA reads TGTGCCAGCAGCCGCTGGACTAGCGGGGGGGCCAGATCCGATACGCAGTATTTT.

This chain connects TRBV15 to TRBJ1-5; perhaps TRBD1 as D (5 bases). Trimming pared 8 bases from V and 2 bases from J, leaving 7 bases between. The CDR3 length is 12 residues. Germline V CDR1 and CDR2: LNHNV, YYDKDF (reference sequence). The CDR3 nucleotides read TGTGCCACCTCACAGGGCAATCAGCCCCAGCATTTT. It codes for CATSQGNQPQHF.